One and the same sample provided the 11 T cell receptor beta chains below, sequenced in a study of cytomegalovirus exposure and HLA in healthy donors. PCR involved 60 Vbeta and 13 Jbeta primers. Clones were sequenced by immunoSEQ multiplex PCR, and TCRdb holds only the in-frame ones, with some missing. This sample has roughly 130,000 clones, with 79% found just once. Source material: PBMCs. The receptors come from a female donor in good health and CMV-seronegative.

V and J are TRBV23-1 and TRBJ1-2, with a weak D call TRBD1 (6 bases). TRBV23-1 is recorded as an ORF, its role being uncertain. CDR3 size: 12 residues. Trimming shortened V by 4 bases and J by 6 bases, and 9 bases separated the two germline ends. This CDR3 reads CASSPSGDGYTF. CDR3 coding DNA: TGCGCCAGCAGTCCCTCAGGGGATGGCTACACCTTC.

This chain links TRBV15 with TRBJ2-1; D is unclear. Germline V gene data show CDR1 as LNHNV and CDR2 as YYDKDF (reference sequence). V was pared by 1 base and J by 4 bases, with 14 bases between. This CDR3 is built from 16 residues. The CDR3 DNA reads as TGTGCCACCAGCAGAGGCTACTCACGGAGATACAATGAGCAGTTCTTC. Its protein is CATSRGYSRRYNEQFF.

The chain employs TRBV5-1 and TRBJ2-3, with 7 nucleotides matching TRBD1. J lost 1 base, V lost 3 bases, and 5 bases had no gene match. The germline V gene encodes CDR1 SGHRS and CDR2 YFSETQ. The CDR3 length is 15 residues. CDR3 protein: CASSYDRDRTDTQYF. In nucleotides, the CDR3 is TGCGCCAGCAGCTATGACAGGGACCGCACAGATACGCAGTATTTT.

The chain employs TRBV5-1 and TRBJ1-4, with D unclear. Trimming took 4 bases from V and 2 from J, leaving 9 bases between them. The germline CDR1 and CDR2 sequences are SGHRS and YFSETQ. This CDR3 is built from 14 residues. The CDR3 loop is CASSPVRTNEKLFF. The CDR3 nucleotides are TGCGCCAGCAGCCCCGTGCGGACTAATGAAAAACTGTTTTTT. The full variable domain, completed using reference TRBV5-1 and TRBJ1-4, is KAGVTQTPRYLIKTRGQQVTLSCSPISGHRSVSWYQQTPGQGLQFLFEYFSETQRNKGNFPGRFSGRQFSNSRSEMNVSTLELGDSALYLCASSPVRTNEKLFFGSGTQLSVL.

The CDR3 is CASSVETSGNEQFF. The CDR3 region has the DNA TGTGCCAGCAGCGTAGAAACTAGCGGGAATGAGCAGTTCTTC. The V gene is TRBV9, the J gene TRBJ2-1, with 9 nucleotides matching TRBD2. V shed 0 bases and J 7 bases; nucleotides not matched to a gene: 2. The CDR3 totals 14 residues. Germline CDR1 is SGDLS and CDR2 is YYNGEE.

The V call is TRBV2, the J call TRBJ1-1; 8 bases fit TRBD1. The trim removed 6 bases at V and 0 bases at J, leaving 3 bases unmatched. Germline CDR1 reads SNHLY; CDR2 reads FYNNEI. The CDR3 extends over 14 amino acids. The CDR3 DNA reads TGTGCCAGCAGCCTGGGACAGGTGAACACTGAAGCTTTCTTT. Amino acids: CASSLGQVNTEAFF.

The gene calls are TRBV5-4 and TRBJ2-5, with TRBD1 matching 8 bases. V lost 2 bases to trimming and J lost 2 bases; unmatched junction nucleotides: 2. The CDR3 totals 14 residues. CDR1 SGHNT and CDR2 YYREEE come from the germline V gene (reference sequence). CDR3 protein: CASSFDRGQETQYF. In nucleotides, the CDR3 is TGTGCCAGCAGCTTCGACAGGGGACAAGAGACCCAGTACTTC.

CDR3 loop: CASSTGQTEETQYF. The CDR3 bases are TGTGCCAGCAGCACAGGACAGACAGAAGAGACCCAGTACTTC. The gene calls are TRBV7-9 and TRBJ2-5; possibly TRBD1 for D (6 bases). The V end lost 5 bases, the J end lost 3 bases, and 13 bases lay between the germline ends. The CDR3 is made up of 14 amino acids. From germline, CDR1 is SEHNR and CDR2 FQNEAQ (reference sequence).

CDR3 nucleotides: TGTGCCAGCAGCGTAGGAGGTTTAAGGAATTCACCCCTCCACTTT. It yields the protein CASSVGGLRNSPLHF. J is TRBJ1-6 and V is TRBV9; D remains ambiguous. CDR3 size: 15 residues. Germline loops: CDR1 SGDLS, CDR2 YYNGEE. V was cut by 0 bases and J by 7 bases, with 11 bases left in between.

This clone was detected only once. V and J are TRBV5-1 and TRBJ2-7; TRBD1 matches at 7 bases. Germline V gene data show CDR1 as SGHRS and CDR2 as YFSETQ. The CDR3 has 16 residues. V was clipped by 0 bases and J by 4 bases; unmatched bases: 10. The DNA of the CDR3 is TGCGCCAGCAGCTTGGCCCCGGGACAGATACCGTACGAGCAGTACTTC. Translated, it gives CASSLAPGQIPYEQYF.

The rearrangement uses TRBV29-1 and TRBJ2-3, with 9 positions matching TRBD2. The CDR3 length is 15 residues. The ends lost 5 bases at V and 0 bases at J; junction bases unmatched: 6. CDR1 and CDR2 (germline): SQVTM, ANQGSEA. The CDR3 DNA reads TGCAGCGTTCGGCTAGCGGGGCTTAGCACAGATACGCAGTATTTT. Translated: CSVRLAGLSTDTQYF.